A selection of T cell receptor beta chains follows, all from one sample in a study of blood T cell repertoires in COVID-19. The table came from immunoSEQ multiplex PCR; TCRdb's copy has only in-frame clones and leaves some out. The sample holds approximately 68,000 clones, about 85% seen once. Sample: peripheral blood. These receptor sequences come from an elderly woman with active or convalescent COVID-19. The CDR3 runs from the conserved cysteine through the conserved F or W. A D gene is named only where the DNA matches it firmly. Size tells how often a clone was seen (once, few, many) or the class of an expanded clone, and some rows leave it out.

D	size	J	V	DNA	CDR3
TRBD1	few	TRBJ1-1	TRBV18	TGTGCCAGCTCACCAGACAGGGGGAAAGCTTTCTTT	CASSPDRGKAFF
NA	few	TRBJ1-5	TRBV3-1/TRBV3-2	TGTGCCAGCAGCCAAGGGGGGGGACTTAGCAATCAGCCCCAGCATTTT	CASSQGGGLSNQPQHF
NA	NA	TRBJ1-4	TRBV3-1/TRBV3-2	TGTGCCAGCAGCCAAGGAGAGACATTATCTGAAAAACTGTTTTTT	CASSQGETLSEKLFF
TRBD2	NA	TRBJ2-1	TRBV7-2	TGTGCCAGCAGCTATAGCGGGGGGGCCGAAGGTGAGCAGTTCTTC	CASSYSGGAEGEQFF
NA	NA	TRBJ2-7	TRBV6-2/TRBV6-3	TGTGCCAGCAGTCGAACCGAGGAGATTTACGAGCAGTACTTC	CASSRTEEIYEQYF
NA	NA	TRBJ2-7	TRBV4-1	TGCGCCAGCAGCCGAACGACAGGATTTATGGACGAGCAGTACTTC	CASSRTTGFMDEQYF
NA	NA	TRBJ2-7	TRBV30	TGTGCCTGGAGAGGCGTGCCTGGAGGCGAGCAGTACTTC	CAWRGVPGGEQYF
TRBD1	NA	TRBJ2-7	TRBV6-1	TGTGCCAGCAGTGAGCCCGGGACAGGGAGGAGTAGGCAGTACTTC	CASSEPGTGRSRQYF
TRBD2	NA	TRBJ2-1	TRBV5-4	TGTGCCAGCTCACTACGGGCGGGGGTATACAATGAGCAGTTCTTC	CASSLRAGVYNEQFF
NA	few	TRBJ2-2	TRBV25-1	TGTGCCAGCAGTGAATCGGTGTCTCGGGGGTCGTACACCGGGGAGCTGTTTTTT	CASSESVSRGSYTGELFF
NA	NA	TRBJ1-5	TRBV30	TGTGCCTGGAGACCAGGGGTCAATCAGCCCCAGCATTTT	CAWRPGVNQPQHF
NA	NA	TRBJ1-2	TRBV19	TGTGCCAGTAGTATAGGAGGCGCGGGATCCTGGGGCTATGGCTACACCTTC	CASSIGGAGSWGYGYTF
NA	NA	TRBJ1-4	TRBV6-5	TGTGCCAGCAGTCTAAAAGGGGGTATGGGTGAAAAACTGTTTTTT	CASSLKGGMGEKLFF
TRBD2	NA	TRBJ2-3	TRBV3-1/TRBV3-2	TGTGCCAGCAGCCAACTACCTAGCGGGGGGTTGGAACATACGCAGTATTTT	CASSQLPSGGLEHTQYF
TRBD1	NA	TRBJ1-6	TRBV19	TGTGCCAGTAGTTCGAGACAGGGATCACCCCTCCACTTT	CASSSRQGSPLHF
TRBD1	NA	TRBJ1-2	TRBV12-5	TGTGCTAGTGGGGACAGGGGGGCCTATGGCTACACCTTC	CASGDRGAYGYTF